The 6 T cell receptor beta chains below all came from one sample that was sequenced in a study of healthy donors' naive CD4 and CD8 T cells. TCR libraries were built from about 500 ng of total RNA by linear amplification. From the reads, TCRdb called clonotypes with MiXCR, one entry per CDR3 protein. Altogether 150,000 to 200,000 distinct CDR3 sequences are present, 65% to 75% being singletons, with the ten largest covering about 2.3%. Material: naive CD4+ and CD8+ T cells sorted from blood, pooled from several donors. These TCRs come from a pool of human donors in good health; the sample pools cells from several healthy donors.

The rearrangement links TRBV6-5 to TRBJ2-7, with 9 bases identical to TRBD2. The V segment lost 10 bases and the J segment 4 bases; nucleotides outside the gene matches: 11. CDR1 MNHEY and CDR2 SVGAGI come from the germline V gene. The CDR3 covers 14 residues. The DNA of the CDR3 is TGTGCCATCGGTTCAGCGGGGGGCTCGTACGAGCAGTACTTC. Protein: CAIGSAGGSYEQYF.

This chain connects TRBV12-3 or TRBV12-4 to TRBJ2-3; 14 bases map to TRBD2. The CDR3 runs to 19 residues. Trimming at V came to 6 bases and at J to 0 bases, leaving 11 bases not matched to a gene. For the CDR3, the DNA is TGTGCCAGCAGGCACCTCGGGACTAGCGGGAGTTCTAGCACAGATACGCAGTATTTT. Translating it yields CASRHLGTSGSSSTDTQYF.

The rearrangement links TRBV19 to TRBJ2-1, with TRBD1 matching over 9 bases. The CDR3 loop spans 15 amino acids. The V gene's germline CDR1 is LNHDA and CDR2 SQIVND (reference sequence). Trimming took 5 bases from V and 10 from J; bases not matched to a gene: 12. As DNA, the CDR3 is TGTGCCAGTAGTGCCCGGGACAGGGCGATTTCAGAGCAGTTCTTC. Protein product: CASSARDRAISEQFF.

The rearrangement joins TRBV29-1 to TRBJ2-1; 7 bases are a match to TRBD1. This CDR3 is built from 13 residues. Germline CDR1 and CDR2: SQVTM and ANQGSEA. Trimming removed 6 bases from V and 1 base from J; junction bases left unmatched: 3. The CDR3 spells CSVRTGSYNEQFF. The CDR3 DNA reads as TGCAGCGTCCGGACAGGTTCCTACAATGAGCAGTTCTTC.

The chain combines TRBV5-1 with TRBJ2-3, with a tentative D call TRBD1 (5 bases). V was pared by 0 bases and J by 5 bases, with 13 bases between. Germline assignment: CDR1 SGHRS and CDR2 YFSETQ. The CDR3 sequence is 15 residues long. CDR3 DNA sequence: TGCGCCAGCAGCTTGGCCAGGGCCCAGGGAGATACGCAGTATTTT. Translated: CASSLARAQGDTQYF. Full variable domain (outside the CDR3, taken from reference TRBV5-1 and TRBJ2-3): KAGVTQTPRYLIKTRGQQVTLSCSPISGHRSVSWYQQTPGQGLQFLFEYFSETQRNKGNFPGRFSGRQFSNSRSEMNVSTLELGDSALYLCASSLARAQGDTQYFGPGTRLTVL.

This clonotype has a single count. The chain carries TRBV6-6 and TRBJ2-2, with unresolved D. Germline assignment: CDR1 MNHNY and CDR2 SVGAGI (reference sequence). The CDR3 length is 13 residues. V was shortened by 6 bases and J by 4 bases, with 9 bases between the two germline ends. CDR3 loop: CASRAQSTGELFF. As DNA, the CDR3 is TGTGCCAGCAGGGCCCAGAGCACCGGGGAGCTGTTTTTT.